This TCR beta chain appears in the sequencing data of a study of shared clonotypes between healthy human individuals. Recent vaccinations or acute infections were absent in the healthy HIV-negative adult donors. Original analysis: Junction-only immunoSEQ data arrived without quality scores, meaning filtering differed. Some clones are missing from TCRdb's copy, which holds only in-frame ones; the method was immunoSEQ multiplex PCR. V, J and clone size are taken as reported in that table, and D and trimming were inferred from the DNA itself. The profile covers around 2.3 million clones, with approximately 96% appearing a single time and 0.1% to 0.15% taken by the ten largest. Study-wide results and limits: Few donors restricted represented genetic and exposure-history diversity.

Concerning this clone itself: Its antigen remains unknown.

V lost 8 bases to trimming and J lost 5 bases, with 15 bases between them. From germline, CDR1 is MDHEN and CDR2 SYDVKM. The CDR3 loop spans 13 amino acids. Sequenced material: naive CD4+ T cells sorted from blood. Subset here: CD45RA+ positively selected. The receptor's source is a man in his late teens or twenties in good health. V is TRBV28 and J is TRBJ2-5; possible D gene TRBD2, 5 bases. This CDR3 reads CASGGRTGETQYF. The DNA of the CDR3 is TGTGCCAGCGGAGGTCGGACTGGGGAGACCCAGTACTTC.